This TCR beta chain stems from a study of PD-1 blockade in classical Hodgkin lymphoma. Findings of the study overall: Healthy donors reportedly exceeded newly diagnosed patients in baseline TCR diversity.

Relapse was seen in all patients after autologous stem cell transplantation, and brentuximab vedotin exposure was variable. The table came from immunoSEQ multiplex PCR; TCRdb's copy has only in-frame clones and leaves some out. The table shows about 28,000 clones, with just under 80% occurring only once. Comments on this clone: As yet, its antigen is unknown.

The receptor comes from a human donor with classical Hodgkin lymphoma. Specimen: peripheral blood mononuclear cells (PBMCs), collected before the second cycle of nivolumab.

CDR3 nucleotide sequence: TGTGCCAGCAGGCGGCTGGGGGAAAAACTGTTTTTT. Translated, it gives CASRRLGEKLFF. The chain employs TRBV6-6 and TRBJ1-4; no clear D gene. This CDR3 region has 12 residues. Germline V gene lookup returns CDR1 MNHNY and CDR2 SVGAGI (reference sequence). V gave up 6 bases and J gave up 8 bases, with 10 bases separating them.